A single sample is the source of the 19 T cell receptor beta chains below, sequenced in a study of T-cell memory formation after mild COVID-19. TCRdb re-derived calls from the 5' RACE reads in MiXCR, one entry per CDR3 protein. The sample holds approximately 410,000 distinct CDR3 sequences; roughly a quarter are singletons and the top ten take about 12%. The sequenced sample was PBMCs or a T cell subset sorted from them (not recorded which). Receptor source: an adult woman who had mild COVID-19 (a few samples of this study predate the infection). Cell type and time point are not known.

This clonotype was detected once. This chain uses TRBV7-6 with TRBJ1-1, with no clear D. The CDR3 has 13 residues. Germline CDR1 is SGHVS and CDR2 is FNYEAQ. V was trimmed by 5 bases and J by 3 bases, leaving 10 bases between them. CDR3 coding DNA: TGTGCCAGCAGCGTCCAGTCATACACTGAAGCTTTCTTT. Translated: CASSVQSYTEAFF.

This clonotype was recorded a few times. The chain joins TRBV12-3 or TRBV12-4 to TRBJ1-2; no clear D. This CDR3 has 14 amino acids. Trimming took off 2 bases at V and 2 bases at J, with 9 bases between the two ends. The CDR3 loop reads CASSLRQVNYGYTF. The CDR3 DNA reads as TGTGCCAGCAGTTTAAGGCAGGTCAACTATGGCTACACCTTC.

This chain links TRBV19 with TRBJ2-2; D might be TRBD1 or TRBD2, each matching 5 bases. V lost 1 base to trimming and J lost 1 base, with 16 bases between them. The germline V gene has CDR1 LNHDA and CDR2 SQIVND (reference sequence). The CDR3 is made up of 18 amino acids. The CDR3 reads CASSIVFGRDGNTGELFF. CDR3 nucleotides: TGTGCCAGTAGTATAGTCTTTGGCCGGGACGGGAACACCGGGGAGCTGTTTTTT. The variable domain in full, completed from reference TRBV19 and TRBJ2-2, reads DGGITQSPKYLFRKEGQNVTLSCEQNLNHDAMYWYRQDPGQGLRLIYYSQIVNDFQKGDIAEGYSVSREKKESFPLTVTSAQKNPTAFYLCASSIVFGRDGNTGELFFGEGSRLTVL.

V gene TRBV19 combines with J gene TRBJ2-4; D is undetermined. This CDR3 is built from 11 residues. CDR1 and CDR2 from the germline V gene are LNHDA and SQIVND (reference sequence). V was cut by 6 bases and J by 7 bases, with 7 bases left in between. CDR3: CASRAPNIQYF. CDR3 DNA: TGTGCCAGTAGGGCGCCCAACATTCAGTACTTC.

V and J are TRBV3-1 and TRBJ2-5, with TRBD1 identical over 7 bases. The CDR3 consists of 15 residues. V was pared by 3 bases and J by 5 bases, with 9 bases of the junction left unmatched. The germline CDR1 and CDR2 sequences are LGHDT and YNNKEL (reference sequence). The CDR3 here is CASSHLGQSGETQYF. Here the CDR3 DNA reads TGTGCCAGCAGCCACCTGGGACAGTCCGGGGAGACCCAGTACTTC.

The rearrangement links TRBV11-1 to TRBJ2-2, with TRBD1 as a possible D gene (5 bases). There are 13 residues in the CDR3. The germline V gene has CDR1 SGHAT and CDR2 FQDESV (reference sequence). V was trimmed by 3 bases and J by 6 bases, leaving 8 bases between them. The CDR3 loop reads CASSLAGPGELFF. The CDR3 DNA is TGTGCCAGCAGCTTGGCAGGGCCCGGGGAGCTGTTTTTT.

This rearrangement joins TRBV12-3 or TRBV12-4 to TRBJ2-3; D is unresolved. The CDR3 has 15 amino acids. Trimming cost V 2 bases and J 5 bases, with 14 bases left between them. DNA of the CDR3: TGTGCCAGCAGTTTACGAGCGACGACGAAAGATACGCAGTATTTT. As protein: CASSLRATTKDTQYF.

This clonotype was detected a few times. This rearrangement joins TRBV12-3 or TRBV12-4 to TRBJ1-5; 7 bases fit TRBD1. The CDR3 totals 15 residues. The V and J ends lost 5 bases and 3 bases, in that order; junction bases with no gene match: 7. The CDR3 DNA sequence: TGTGCCAGCAGTGAAGGACAGGCCAACAATCAGCCCCAGCATTTT. Translating gives CASSEGQANNQPQHF.

This clonotype was found a few times. The rearrangement uses TRBV30 and TRBJ2-1; perhaps D is TRBD1 or TRBD2 (6 bases each). V was clipped by 0 bases and J by 6 bases, with 9 bases between them. This CDR3 spans 13 amino acids. Germline lookup yields CDR1 GTSNPN and CDR2 SVGIG (reference sequence). The CDR3 bases are TGTGCCTGGAGTGTCGGGGGCAGCAATGAGCAGTTCTTC. Translated, it gives CAWSVGGSNEQFF.

V usage is TRBV6-2 or TRBV6-3 and J usage is TRBJ1-5; 9 positions match TRBD1. Unmatched junction bases numbered 2, after V lost 2 bases and J lost 0 bases. Germline assignment: CDR1 MNHEY and CDR2 SVGEGT. CDR3 length: 16 amino acids. CDR3 sequence reads: CASSYRDRDSNQPQHF. The CDR3 bases are TGTGCCAGCAGTTACCGGGACAGGGATAGCAATCAGCCCCAGCATTTT.

The gene calls are TRBV20-1 and TRBJ2-1; the match to TRBD2 covers 11 bases. The CDR3 is 16 amino acids. J gave up 8 bases and V 1 base, and 10 bases lay outside the gene matches. Germline-derived CDR1 and CDR2 are DFQATT and SNEGSKA (reference sequence). CDR3 loop: CSARVRGTSGSHEQFF. The CDR3 coding sequence is TGCAGTGCTAGAGTGCGGGGTACTAGCGGGAGCCATGAGCAGTTCTTC.

This clonotype was recorded at least ten times. V usage is TRBV20-1 and J usage is TRBJ1-1, with D perhaps TRBD1 (6 bases). Trimming left V 5 bases short and J 1 base short, with 14 bases between. This CDR3 spans 14 amino acids. From germline, CDR1 is DFQATT and CDR2 SNEGSKA (reference sequence). Written as DNA, the CDR3 is TGCAGTGCTGCCCCGGGGGCGGGGAACACTGAAGCTTTCTTT. It specifies CSAAPGAGNTEAFF.

The table lists this clonotype with a few counts. The CDR3, as DNA: TGTGCCAGCAGACAAAGCGGGGGGGCTGCCGGGGAGCTGTTTTTT. This codes for CASRQSGGAAGELFF. The genes are TRBV12-3 or TRBV12-4 and TRBJ2-2, with 10 bases identical to TRBD2. The CDR3 has 15 amino acids. The ends lost 6 bases at V and 6 bases at J; junction bases unmatched: 7.

V and J are TRBV9 and TRBJ2-5; 7 nucleotides match TRBD2. The CDR3 contains 15 residues. With 0 bases clipped from V and 1 base from J, the junction kept 3 bases outside the gene matches. Germline V gene lookup returns CDR1 SGDLS and CDR2 YYNGEE. The CDR3 is CASSVEAGSQETQYF. For the CDR3, the DNA is TGTGCCAGCAGCGTAGAAGCGGGGAGCCAAGAGACCCAGTACTTC.

This chain joins TRBV4-1 and TRBJ2-2, with D possibly matching TRBD1 (5 bases). The V gene's germline CDR1 is MGHRA and CDR2 YSYEKL. The CDR3 loop spans 13 amino acids. Trimming shortened V by 1 base and J by 5 bases, and 5 bases separated the two germline ends. Here the CDR3 DNA reads TGCGCCAGCAGCCAAGCAGGGACCGGGGAGCTGTTTTTT. Protein product: CASSQAGTGELFF.

V and J are TRBV6-2 or TRBV6-3 and TRBJ2-2; D not resolved. Per the germline V gene, CDR1 is MNHEY and CDR2 is SVGEGT. V was shortened by 2 bases and J by 1 base, with 5 bases between the two germline ends. This CDR3 is built from 14 residues. The CDR3 DNA reads TGTGCCAGCAGTTACAGAAAGAACACCGGGGAGCTGTTTTTT. Amino acid sequence: CASSYRKNTGELFF.

This clonotype was found a few times. The chain couples TRBV29-1 to TRBJ2-7, with 7 positions matching TRBD1. V gave up 7 bases and J gave up 3 bases; unmatched junction bases: 6. The CDR3 runs to 12 residues. Germline lookup yields CDR1 SQVTM and CDR2 ANQGSEA. The CDR3 DNA reads as TGCAGCGCCAGACAGGGTAACTACGAGCAGTACTTC. Its translation: CSARQGNYEQYF.

The sample holds a few counts of this clonotype. This sequence joins TRBV7-9 and TRBJ2-2; the D gene is possibly TRBD2 (6 bases). CDR1 and CDR2 from the germline V gene are SEHNR and FQNEAQ (reference sequence). CDR3 size: 15 residues. Trimming removed 3 bases from V and 3 bases from J, with 11 bases in between. The CDR3 region has the DNA TGTGCCAGCAGCTTGGGACTTCAGGACACCGGGGAGCTGTTTTTT. It is translated as CASSLGLQDTGELFF. Looking up the rest from reference TRBV7-9 and TRBJ2-2 gives the full variable domain: DTGVSQNPRHKITKRGQNVTFRCDPISEHNRLYWYRQTLGQGPEFLTYFQNEAQLEKSRLLSDRFSAERPKGSFSTLEIQRTEQGDSAMYLCASSLGLQDTGELFFGEGSRLTVL.

V usage is TRBV5-1 and J usage is TRBJ2-7; 15 bases line up with TRBD2. Germline loops: CDR1 SGHRS, CDR2 YFSETQ. V lost 4 bases and J lost 8; bases outside the gene matches: 7. The CDR3 sequence is 15 residues long. The DNA for the CDR3 is TGCGCCAGCAGCCCAGGGACTAGCGGGGGGAACAAGCAGTACTTC. It encodes CASSPGTSGGNKQYF.